The entry below gives a single T cell receptor (beta chain) sequence along with its context. RNA transcripts provided the source from which TCR beta CDR3 regions were amplified. An initial round of RT-PCR targeting the TCR CDR3 relied on the HTBI primer set. One entry per CDR3 protein, called by TCRdb with MiXCR from the multiplex PCR reads. The sample contains under 350,000 distinct CDR3 sequences, about an eighth of which appear only once. This sample was included in a study of T cells in Graves' hyperthyroidism and ophthalmopathy. V shed 6 bases and J 6 bases; nucleotides not matched to a gene: 13. From germline, CDR1 is SNHLY and CDR2 FYNNEI. The CDR3 has 15 residues.

The chain is built from TRBV2 and TRBJ2-5; 7 bases are a match to TRBD2. Input material: blood. The receptor was derived from a woman in her 40s with Graves' ophthalmopathy. The CDR3 protein is CASRPLAGVGQTQYF. The CDR3 coding sequence is TGTGCCAGCAGGCCTCTCGCGGGAGTTGGGCAGACCCAGTACTTC.